This paragraph covers one T cell receptor (beta chain) sequence. The V segment lost 4 bases and the J segment 7 bases; nucleotides outside the gene matches: 5. The CDR3 is 15 amino acids. Germline CDR1 SEHNR, CDR2 FQNEAQ (reference sequence). The PCR employed 60 Vbeta primers together with 13 Jbeta primers. Produced via immunoSEQ multiplex PCR; TCRdb's table is partial and in-frame only. Of about 200,000 clones in the sample, roughly 85% were seen once. These data come from a study of cytomegalovirus exposure and HLA in healthy donors. The sequenced sample was PBMCs. This TCR was sampled from a woman aged 50 to 65 in good health and CMV-seronegative. The rearrangement uses TRBV7-9 and TRBJ2-1; TRBD2 agrees at 12 bases. CDR3 bases: TGTGCCAGCAGCTCCGGACTAGCGGGATATAATGAGCAGTTCTTC. Amino acid sequence: CASSSGLAGYNEQFF.